This T cell receptor beta chain comes out of a study of OX40 agonist ivuxolimab in advanced cancers. Clones were read by immunoSEQ multiplex PCR, and TCRdb kept only the in-frame ones, dropping some. The table records fewer than 14,000 clones, less than 80% of them present only once. Germline-derived CDR1 and CDR2 are MNHEY and SMNVEV (reference sequence). This CDR3 comprises 14 residues. V was clipped by 7 bases and J by 1 base, with 12 bases between them. The sequence was collected from an adult with an advanced solid tumor such as melanoma, head and neck, liver or kidney cancer. This specimen consisted of CD4+ or CD8+ T cells sorted from blood, obtained in a trial of the OX40 agonist ivuxolimab. The chain couples TRBV27 to TRBJ2-3, with D possibly TRBD2 on 5 matching bases. CDR3: CASTTGGGTDTQYF. The DNA of the CDR3 is TGTGCCAGCACCACTGGAGGAGGCACAGATACGCAGTATTTT.